This is a list of T cell receptor beta chains from one sample in a study of blood T cell repertoires in COVID-19. Sequencing used immunoSEQ multiplex PCR; TCRdb keeps in-frame clones, though not all of them. The data show some 130,000 clones, roughly 84% seen once. Sequenced material: peripheral blood. The receptors were sampled from a man aged 55 to 69 with acute or convalescent COVID-19. Each CDR3 is given with its conserved first and last residue. The D gene is left open where the match is weak. Clone size is stated in some rows and not others, as once, few, many or a class when expanded.

TRBD2	14	once	TRBV7-9	TRBJ2-5	CASSRTSGQETQYF	TGTGCCAGCAGTCGGACTAGCGGACAAGAGACCCAGTACTTC
.	13	.	TRBV6-4	TRBJ1-2	CASSERVNYGYTF	TGTGCCAGCAGTGAGAGGGTTAACTATGGCTACACCTTC
.	12	once	TRBV5-1	TRBJ1-1	CASRTAGTEAFF	TGCGCCAGCAGAACGGCCGGGACTGAAGCTTTCTTT
.	14	.	TRBV5-1	TRBJ2-7	CASSFQGWSYEQYF	TGCGCCAGCAGCTTTCAGGGTTGGTCCTACGAGCAGTACTTC
.	16	.	TRBV27	TRBJ1-2	CASKHYTPDQDYGYTF	TGTGCCAGCAAACATTATACCCCGGATCAGGACTATGGCTACACCTTC
TRBD1	16	.	TRBV7-3	TRBJ1-6	CASSPGQGARNSPLHF	TGTGCCAGCAGCCCGGGACAGGGGGCGCGTAATTCACCCCTCCACTTT
.	13	.	TRBV2	TRBJ1-1	CASKEIVNTEAFF	TGTGCCAGCAAGGAGATAGTGAACACTGAAGCTTTCTTT
TRBD1	14	.	TRBV4-1	TRBJ2-2	CASSRDSNTGELFF	TGCGCCAGCAGCCGGGACAGCAACACCGGGGAGCTGTTTTTT
.	15	once	TRBV19	TRBJ2-7	CASSIRTRSSYEQYF	TGTGCCAGTAGTATTAGGACAAGGAGCTCCTACGAGCAGTACTTC
TRBD2	15	once	TRBV6-5	TRBJ2-2	CASTPGLAGTGELFF	TGTGCCAGTACGCCGGGACTAGCAGGCACCGGGGAGCTGTTTTTT
.	16	.	TRBV24-1	TRBJ2-2	CATSDPRQVGTGELFF	TGTGCCACCAGTGACCCTCGACAGGTGGGGACCGGGGAGCTGTTTTTT
.	14	.	TRBV28	TRBJ2-2	CASSLGLNTGELFF	TGTGCCAGCAGTTTGGGACTGAACACCGGGGAGCTGTTTTTT
.	14	.	TRBV29-1	TRBJ1-3	CSVGTGTSGNTIYF	TGCAGCGTTGGCACGGGAACCTCTGGAAACACCATATATTTT
.	12	.	TRBV20-1	TRBJ1-2	CSASRRDYGYTF	TGCAGTGCTAGTAGGCGGGACTATGGCTACACCTTC
.	15	.	TRBV9	TRBJ1-3	CASSRTGNSGNTIYF	TGTGCCAGCAGCCGTACAGGGAACTCTGGAAACACCATATATTTT
.	14	.	TRBV9	TRBJ1-6	CASSVGQLNSPLHF	TGTGCCAGCAGCGTAGGACAGTTAAATTCACCCCTCCACTTT
.	13	.	TRBV12-3/TRBV12-4	TRBJ2-7	CASSYFEGGEQYF	TGTGCCAGCAGTTACTTCGAGGGAGGCGAGCAGTACTTC
TRBD1	15	.	TRBV5-4	TRBJ1-5	CASSFGTDSNQPQHF	TGTGCCAGCAGCTTCGGGACAGATAGCAATCAGCCCCAGCATTTT
.	14	.	TRBV5-6	TRBJ1-5	CASSLLAANQPQHF	TGTGCCAGCAGCTTGTTGGCGGCCAATCAGCCCCAGCATTTT
.	14	few	TRBV14	TRBJ2-7	CASSQQRGIGEQYF	TGTGCCAGCAGCCAACAGAGGGGGATCGGGGAGCAGTACTTC
.	13	.	TRBV10-1	TRBJ1-4	CASSESRGEKLFF	TGCGCCAGCAGTGAGAGCCGAGGGGAAAAACTGTTTTTT
.	14	few	TRBV14	TRBJ1-2	CASSPYPASYGYTF	TGTGCCAGCAGCCCATATCCCGCGTCCTATGGCTACACCTTC
.	11	.	TRBV2	TRBJ2-5	CASSSGETQYF	TGTGCCAGCAGTAGCGGGGAGACCCAGTACTTC
.	15	.	TRBV5-6	TRBJ2-4	CASSLIRGNKNIQYF	TGTGCCAGCAGCTTAATCCGGGGGAACAAAAACATTCAGTACTTC
.	15	once	TRBV11-3	TRBJ2-6	CASSQGGAGANVLTF	TGTGCCAGCAGTCAAGGGGGGGCTGGGGCCAACGTCCTGACTTTC
.	13	.	TRBV19	TRBJ1-4	CASSIVHDEKLFF	TGTGCCAGTAGTATAGTACACGATGAAAAACTGTTTTTT
TRBD2	15	few	TRBV10-2	TRBJ2-7	CASRNETSGVYEQYF	TGCGCCAGCAGGAATGAGACTAGCGGGGTATACGAGCAGTACTTC
TRBD1	15	.	TRBV7-9	TRBJ2-7	CASSPRQGLTYEQYF	TGTGCCAGCAGCCCCAGACAGGGATTAACCTACGAGCAGTACTTC
TRBD1	15	.	TRBV5-1	TRBJ2-2	CASSLRQGNTGELFF	TGCGCCAGCAGCCTAAGACAGGGGAACACCGGGGAGCTGTTTTTT
TRBD2	19	.	TRBV5-1	TRBJ2-1	CASSFFFAVAGGPLDEQFF	TGCGCCAGCAGCTTTTTTTTTGCGGTAGCGGGAGGCCCCCTGGATGAGCAGTTCTTC
.	17	few	TRBV27	TRBJ2-2	CASSFRLQGFGTGELFF	TGTGCCAGCAGTTTTCGGTTACAGGGTTTCGGCACCGGGGAGCTGTTTTTT
TRBD1	16	once	TRBV18	TRBJ2-1	CASSPRDRGRWNEQFF	TGTGCCAGCTCACCACGGGACAGGGGGCGCTGGAATGAGCAGTTCTTC
TRBD1	14	.	TRBV9	TRBJ1-1	CASSLDRVGPEAFF	TGTGCCAGCAGTCTTGACAGGGTTGGTCCTGAAGCTTTCTTT
.	15	.	TRBV5-1	TRBJ1-1	CASSLGTKMNTEAFF	TGCGCCAGCAGCTTGGGGACAAAAATGAACACTGAAGCTTTCTTT
.	14	once	TRBV5-1	TRBJ2-7	CASSLASTSYEQYF	TGCGCCAGCAGCTTAGCCTCAACTTCCTACGAGCAGTACTTC
.	16	.	TRBV3-1/TRBV3-2	TRBJ1-6	CASSQAWQKNNSPLHF	TGTGCCAGCAGCCAAGCCTGGCAGAAAAATAATTCACCCCTCCACTTT
TRBD2	14	.	TRBV5-5	TRBJ2-5	CASSLVAGEETQYF	TGTGCCAGCAGCTTGGTAGCGGGAGAAGAGACCCAGTACTTC
TRBD1	13	.	TRBV2	TRBJ1-1	CASRKDRVTEAFF	TGTGCCAGCCGGAAAGACAGGGTGACTGAAGCTTTCTTT
.	13	.	TRBV2	TRBJ2-5	CASLPGDVETQYF	TGTGCCTCTTTACCCGGGGATGTTGAGACCCAGTACTTC
TRBD2	16	.	TRBV4-1	TRBJ2-7	CASSNPRTSTGGEQYF	TGCGCCAGCAGCAACCCCAGGACTAGCACGGGGGGCGAGCAGTACTTC
.	13	.	TRBV10-3	TRBJ2-3	CAIRGLSTDTQYF	TGTGCCATCCGGGGACTTAGCACAGATACGCAGTATTTT
TRBD1	13	.	TRBV11-2	TRBJ1-2	CASSFTGGDGYTF	TGTGCCAGCAGCTTCACAGGGGGGGATGGCTACACCTTC
TRBD1	15	.	TRBV5-1	TRBJ1-3	CASSPLQGAGNTIYF	TGCGCCAGCAGCCCACTCCAGGGGGCCGGAAACACCATATATTTT
TRBD1	15	.	TRBV30	TRBJ2-7	CAWTLPGQVPYEQYF	TGTGCCTGGACCCTTCCGGGACAGGTCCCCTACGAGCAGTACTTC
.	16	.	TRBV21-1	TRBJ1-4	CASSKRTGRVNEKLFF	TGTGCCAGCAGCAAACGGACAGGGCGAGTTAATGAAAAACTGTTTTTT
.	11	.	TRBV6-6	TRBJ1-2	CASSYDMGYTF	TGTGCCAGCAGTTACGACATGGGCTACACCTTC
TRBD2	18	.	TRBV27	TRBJ2-2	CASSLLPGLAGNTGELFF	TGTGCCAGCAGTTTACTGCCCGGACTAGCGGGGAACACCGGGGAGCTGTTTTTT
TRBD2	16	once	TRBV5-4	TRBJ2-5	CASSSPSGGFQETQYF	TGTGCCAGCAGCTCCCCTAGCGGGGGGTTCCAAGAGACCCAGTACTTC
TRBD1	13	.	TRBV14	TRBJ1-3	CASRTTGVNTIYF	TGTGCCAGCCGAACGACAGGGGTAAACACCATATATTTT
TRBD1	16	.	TRBV4-2	TRBJ1-4	CASSDRQGAGDEKLFF	TGTGCCAGCAGCGATCGACAGGGGGCGGGTGATGAAAAACTGTTTTTT
.	15	.	TRBV7-6	TRBJ1-1	CASSLAKTENTEAFF	TGTGCCAGCAGCTTAGCGAAGACAGAGAACACTGAAGCTTTCTTT
TRBD1	11	.	TRBV27	TRBJ1-2	CASGQGGSYTF	TGTGCCAGCGGACAGGGAGGAAGCTACACCTTC
.	13	.	TRBV29-1	TRBJ2-7	CSIRTVGVSEQYF	TGCAGCATCAGGACAGTAGGCGTTTCCGAGCAGTACTTC
TRBD1	15	once	TRBV28	TRBJ2-1	CASRNDRVSYNEQFF	TGTGCCAGCAGGAATGACAGGGTTAGTTACAATGAGCAGTTCTTC
TRBD1	14	.	TRBV11-1	TRBJ1-2	CASSLTDRLYGYTF	TGTGCCAGCAGCCTAACGGACAGGCTCTATGGCTACACCTTC